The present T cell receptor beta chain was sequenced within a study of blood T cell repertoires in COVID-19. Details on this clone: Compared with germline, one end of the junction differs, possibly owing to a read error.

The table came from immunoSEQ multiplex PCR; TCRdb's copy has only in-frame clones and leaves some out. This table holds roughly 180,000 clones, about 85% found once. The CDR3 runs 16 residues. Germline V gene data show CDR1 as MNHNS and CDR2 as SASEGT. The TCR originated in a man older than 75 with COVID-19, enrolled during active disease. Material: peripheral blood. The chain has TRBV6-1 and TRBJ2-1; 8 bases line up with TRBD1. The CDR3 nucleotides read TGTGCCAGCATTGAAACTGGGACAGGCTTTTACAATGAGCAGTTCTTC. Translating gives CASIETGTGFYNEQFF.